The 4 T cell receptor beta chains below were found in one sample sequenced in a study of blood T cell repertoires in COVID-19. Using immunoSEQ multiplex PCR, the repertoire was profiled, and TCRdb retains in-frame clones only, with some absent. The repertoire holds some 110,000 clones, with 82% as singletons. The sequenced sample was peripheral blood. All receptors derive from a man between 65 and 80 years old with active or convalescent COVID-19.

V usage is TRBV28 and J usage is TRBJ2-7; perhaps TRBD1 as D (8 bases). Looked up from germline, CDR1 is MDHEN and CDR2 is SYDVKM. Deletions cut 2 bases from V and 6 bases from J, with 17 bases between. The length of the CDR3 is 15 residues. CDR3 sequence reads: CASSLDYRGGSEQYF. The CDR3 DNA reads TGTGCCAGCAGTTTAGATTACAGGGGGGGGAGCGAGCAGTACTTC.

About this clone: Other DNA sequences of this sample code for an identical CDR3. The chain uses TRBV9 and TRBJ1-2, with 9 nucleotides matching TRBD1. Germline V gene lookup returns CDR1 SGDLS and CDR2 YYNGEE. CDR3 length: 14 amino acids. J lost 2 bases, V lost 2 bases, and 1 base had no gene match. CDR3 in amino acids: CASSVGTGNYGYTF. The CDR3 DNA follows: TGTGCCAGCAGCGTTGGGACAGGGAACTATGGCTACACCTTC.

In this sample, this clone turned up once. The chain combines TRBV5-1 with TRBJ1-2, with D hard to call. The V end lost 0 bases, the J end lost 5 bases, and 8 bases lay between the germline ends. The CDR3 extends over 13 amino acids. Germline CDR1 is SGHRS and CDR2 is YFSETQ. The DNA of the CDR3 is TGCGCCAGCAGCTTGGATGAAGAGTATGGCTACACCTTC. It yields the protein CASSLDEEYGYTF.

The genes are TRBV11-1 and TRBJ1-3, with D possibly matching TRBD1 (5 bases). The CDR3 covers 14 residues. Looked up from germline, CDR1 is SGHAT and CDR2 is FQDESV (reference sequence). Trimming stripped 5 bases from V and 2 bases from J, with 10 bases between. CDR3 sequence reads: CASSRQFAGNTIYF. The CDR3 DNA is TGTGCCAGCAGCCGACAGTTTGCTGGAAACACCATATATTTT.